This TCR beta chain was profiled in a study of shared T cell receptors in the human thymus. The germline V and J ends were trimmed by 6 bases and 5 bases, with 10 bases remaining between them. The germline V gene has CDR1 MNHEY and CDR2 SVGAGI. The CDR3 has 12 amino acids. TCRdb's copy holds only in-frame clones and misses some; the assay was immunoSEQ multiplex PCR. The sample holds 540,000 or so clones, 70% to 80% seen once. These data were likewise used in another study, on human thymus T cells.

This chain links TRBV6-5 with TRBJ2-5; D is possibly TRBD1 (6 bases). Sequencing was performed on thymocytes. The clonotype was recovered from a boy in the first two years of life with a congenital heart defect. The DNA of the CDR3 is TGTGCCAGCAGAACAGGGACGGAGACCCAGTACTTC. Encoded protein: CASRTGTETQYF.